The 14 T cell receptor beta chains presented below share a single source sample, sequenced in a study of blood T cells in healthy people across ages (dated by TCRdb to the mid-2010s). Receptor libraries were prepared by 5' RACE. These reads were obtained on an Illumina HiSeq 2500. A second PCR of roughly 6 to 11 cycles was performed with a sample-barcoded 5' primer and a J-beta primer mix. TCRdb trimmed public reads at Q25 via fastp, called clones via MiXCR and kept in-frame beta chains. A single entry per CDR3 protein holds the most common genes and DNA from its merged rows. This sample holds approximately 780,000 distinct CDR3 sequences; roughly 24% were observed only once. The ten top clones hold 3% of the sample. The same sample was also studied in work on T cells of mothers and their children.

The specimen was blood. The receptors derive from a boy aged 5-17 years in good health.

The V and J genes are TRBV29-1 and TRBJ2-3; tentative D call: TRBD1 (5 bases). Trimming removed 3 bases at V and 3 bases at J, with 19 bases between. The V gene's germline CDR1 is SQVTM and CDR2 ANQGSEA. The CDR3 is 16 residues long. The CDR3 DNA is TGCAGCGTTGAGCCCGATGTTAGGGGTAGGACAGATACGCAGTATTTT. Protein product: CSVEPDVRGRTDTQYF.

The chain employs TRBV6-2 or TRBV6-3 and TRBJ2-5; maybe TRBD1 (5 bases). CDR1 is MNHEY, CDR2 SVGEGT, per germline. The CDR3 has 14 residues. Trimming removed 5 bases at V and 0 bases at J, with 10 bases between. DNA of the CDR3: TGTGCCAGCAGTCGGAAGGGGTACCAAGAGACCCAGTACTTC. Residues: CASSRKGYQETQYF.

This clonotype was detected a few times. The chain combines TRBV15 with TRBJ2-3; 8 bases align to TRBD1. CDR1 is LNHNV and CDR2 is YYDKDF in the germline V gene (reference sequence). This CDR3 spans 16 amino acids. V was pared by 5 bases and J by 6 bases, with 13 bases of the junction left unmatched. CDR3 bases: TGTGCCACCAGCGCCCGGACAGGGAGATTATGGGATACGCAGTATTTT. This encodes CATSARTGRLWDTQYF.

V gene TRBV4-1 combines with J gene TRBJ2-5; D gene uncertain. V was pared by 3 bases and J by 0 bases, with 8 bases between. This CDR3 spans 14 amino acids. CDR1 and CDR2 from the germline V gene are MGHRA and YSYEKL. CDR3 in DNA: TGCGCCAGCAGCCACTTAACGGACCAAGAGACCCAGTACTTC. It yields the protein CASSHLTDQETQYF.

CDR3 DNA: TGTGCCACCAGTGATTCGCGCCTAAGGGGCGAAGCTTTCTTT. Translating it yields CATSDSRLRGEAFF. The chain combines TRBV24-1 with TRBJ1-1; perhaps TRBD1 as D (5 bases). The CDR3 is made up of 14 amino acids. Germline lookup yields CDR1 KGHDR and CDR2 SFDVKD. V shed 2 bases and J shed 8 bases, with 14 bases lying between them.

This clonotype has more than one count but fewer than ten. The V call is TRBV5-1, the J call TRBJ2-3; maybe TRBD1 (6 bases). Trimming stripped 6 bases from V and 1 base from J, with 9 bases between. There are 13 residues in the CDR3. Germline V gives CDR1 SGHRS, CDR2 YFSETQ. The CDR3 is CASKAGGTDTQYF. The CDR3 DNA is TGCGCCAGCAAAGCAGGGGGCACAGATACGCAGTATTTT.

This clonotype was detected a few times. The rearrangement joins TRBV12-3 or TRBV12-4 to TRBJ2-5; 8 bases are shared with TRBD2. The length of the CDR3 is 17 residues. The J segment lost 5 bases and the V segment lost 3 bases, leaving 14 bases of the junction unmatched. The DNA of the CDR3 is TGTGCCAGCAGTTTTCGGGGGGGCGGCCTAGATTCGGAGACCCAGTACTTC. Translated: CASSFRGGGLDSETQYF.

This clonotype has more than one count but fewer than ten. The chain uses TRBV19 and TRBJ2-1; no clear D gene. The CDR3 extends over 16 amino acids. V was pared by 6 bases and J by 4 bases, with 19 bases between. Per germline, CDR1 LNHDA and CDR2 SQIVND (reference sequence). The CDR3 spells CASRWGTGLSYNEQFF. The CDR3 DNA sequence: TGTGCCAGTAGATGGGGAACGGGCCTGAGTTACAATGAGCAGTTCTTC. Looking up the rest from reference TRBV19 and TRBJ2-1 gives the full variable domain: DGGITQSPKYLFRKEGQNVTLSCEQNLNHDAMYWYRQDPGQGLRLIYYSQIVNDFQKGDIAEGYSVSREKKESFPLTVTSAQKNPTAFYLCASRWGTGLSYNEQFFGPGTRLTVL.

This clonotype has a handful of counts. The chain uses TRBV11-2 and TRBJ1-1; no clear D gene. Trimming stripped 10 bases from V and 1 base from J, with 7 bases between. In germline, CDR1 is SGHAT, CDR2 FQNNGV. There are 11 residues in the CDR3. This CDR3 reads CATHKNTEAFF. In DNA, the CDR3 is TGTGCCACCCACAAGAACACTGAAGCTTTCTTT.

This clonotype has a handful of counts. The CDR3 spells CASSQQAGAETQYF. The CDR3 DNA is TGTGCCAGCAGCCAGCAAGCGGGGGCAGAGACCCAGTACTTC. This chain uses TRBV28 with TRBJ2-5; 8 bases fit TRBD2. Germline CDR1 is MDHEN and CDR2 is SYDVKM. The CDR3 totals 14 residues. V was clipped by 6 bases and J by 4 bases; unmatched bases: 7.

J is TRBJ2-5 and V is TRBV12-3 or TRBV12-4, with unresolved D. The V and J ends lost 4 bases and 2 bases respectively, with 11 bases between them. This CDR3 comprises 14 residues. CDR3 amino acids: CASSCLGKQETQYF. CDR3 coding DNA: TGTGCCAGCAGTTGTTTGGGCAAGCAAGAGACCCAGTACTTC.

This clonotype has more than one count but fewer than ten. The chain links TRBV7-9 to TRBJ1-4; D is unresolved. Germline V gene lookup returns CDR1 SEHNR and CDR2 FQNEAQ (reference sequence). V lost 6 bases and J lost 4, with 12 bases in between. The CDR3 runs to 14 residues. CDR3 residues: CASSPGPHNEKLFF. For the CDR3, the DNA is TGTGCCAGCAGTCCCGGACCGCATAATGAAAAACTGTTTTTT.

This sequence joins TRBV12-5 and TRBJ1-2, with 12 bases lining up with TRBD1. This CDR3 comprises 14 residues. Germline CDR1 LGHNT, CDR2 FRNRAP. V shed 5 bases, J shed 6 bases, and the junction held 4 bases outside the gene matches. CDR3 sequence reads: CASGGTGGDDGYTF. DNA of the CDR3: TGTGCTAGTGGTGGGACAGGGGGCGACGATGGCTACACCTTC.

This clonotype was seen more than once but under ten times. The rearrangement uses TRBV7-7 and TRBJ2-5; D remains ambiguous. This CDR3 has 14 amino acids. Germline V CDR1 and CDR2: SSHAT, FNYEAQ (reference sequence). CDR3 bases: TGTGCGGTATCGGGTCCAAATTTACAAGAGACCCAGTACTTC. This gives the protein CAVSGPNLQETQYF.